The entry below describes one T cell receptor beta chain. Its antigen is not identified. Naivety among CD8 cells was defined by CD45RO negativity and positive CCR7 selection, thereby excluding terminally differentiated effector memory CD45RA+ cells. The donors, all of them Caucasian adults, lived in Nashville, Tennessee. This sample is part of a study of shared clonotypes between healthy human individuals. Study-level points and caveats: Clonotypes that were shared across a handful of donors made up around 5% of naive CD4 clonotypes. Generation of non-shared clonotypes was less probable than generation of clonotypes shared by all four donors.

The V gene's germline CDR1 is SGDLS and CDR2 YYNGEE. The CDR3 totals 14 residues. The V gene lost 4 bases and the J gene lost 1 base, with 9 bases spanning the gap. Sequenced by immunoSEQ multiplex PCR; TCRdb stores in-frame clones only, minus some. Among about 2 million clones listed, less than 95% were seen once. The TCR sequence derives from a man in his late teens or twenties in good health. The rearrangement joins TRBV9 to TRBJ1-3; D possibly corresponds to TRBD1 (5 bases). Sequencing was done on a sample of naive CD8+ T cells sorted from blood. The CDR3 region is CASSPTVSGNTIYF. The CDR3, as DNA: TGTGCCAGCAGCCCGACAGTGTCTGGAAACACCATATATTTT.